This T cell receptor beta chain was captured by sequencing in a study of CD8+ T cells in alopecia areata. Study conclusions and caveats: Lesional scalp, notably in alopecia totalis/universalis, had clonality above that of normal scalp.

In germline, CDR1 is NNHDY, CDR2 SYVADS. The CDR3 covers 12 residues. Following RNA extraction, reverse transcription yielded cDNA that acted as the sequencing template. The data were produced by immunoSEQ multiplex PCR, yet TCRdb's version contains in-frame clones alone and is incomplete. This repertoire holds over 100,000 clones, and none appear only once. For this clone: Its antigen is currently unknown. Here the gene names and germline are mouse. The read finishes 4 residues shy of the CDR3 end, and the germline J gene is used to complete it.

This receptor was taken from a C3H/HeJ mouse with alopecia areata. Mouse MHC haplotype: H2-k. Sequences were obtained from lesional skin. The chain is built from TRBV13-3 and TRBJ1-1; D possibly corresponds to TRBD1 (6 bases). Partial CDR3 DNA: TGTGCCAGCAGGTTAGACAGGACA. Translated, it gives CASRLDRT. The whole CDR3 protein is CASRLDRTEVFF.